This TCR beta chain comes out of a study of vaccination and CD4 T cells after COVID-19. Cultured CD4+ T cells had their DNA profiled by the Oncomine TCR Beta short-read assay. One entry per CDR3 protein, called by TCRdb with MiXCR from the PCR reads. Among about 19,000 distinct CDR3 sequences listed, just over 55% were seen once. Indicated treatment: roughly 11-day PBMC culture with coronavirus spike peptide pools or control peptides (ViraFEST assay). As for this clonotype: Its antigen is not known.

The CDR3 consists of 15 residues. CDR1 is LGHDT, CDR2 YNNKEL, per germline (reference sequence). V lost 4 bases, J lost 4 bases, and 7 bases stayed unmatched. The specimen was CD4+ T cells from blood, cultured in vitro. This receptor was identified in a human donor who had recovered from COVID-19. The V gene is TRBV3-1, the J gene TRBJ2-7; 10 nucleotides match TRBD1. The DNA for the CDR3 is TGTGCCAGCAGCCGAGGACAGGGGGTACGATACGAGCAGTACTTC. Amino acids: CASSRGQGVRYEQYF.